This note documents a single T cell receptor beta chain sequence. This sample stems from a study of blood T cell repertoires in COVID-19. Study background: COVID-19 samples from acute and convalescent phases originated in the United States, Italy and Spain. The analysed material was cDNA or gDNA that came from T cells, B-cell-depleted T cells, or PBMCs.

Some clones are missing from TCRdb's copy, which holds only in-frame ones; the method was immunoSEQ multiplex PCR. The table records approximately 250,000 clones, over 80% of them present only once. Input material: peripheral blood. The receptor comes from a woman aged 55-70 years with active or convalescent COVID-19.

CDR3 sequence (DNA): TGTGCCAGCAAGTTAAGGACAGGAGACTCACCCCTCCACTTT. This translates into CASKLRTGDSPLHF. The V and J genes are TRBV2 and TRBJ1-6; the match to TRBD1 covers 7 bases. This CDR3 spans 14 amino acids. Trimming took 7 bases from V and 10 from J; bases not matched to a gene: 10. The germline V gene encodes CDR1 SNHLY and CDR2 FYNNEI.